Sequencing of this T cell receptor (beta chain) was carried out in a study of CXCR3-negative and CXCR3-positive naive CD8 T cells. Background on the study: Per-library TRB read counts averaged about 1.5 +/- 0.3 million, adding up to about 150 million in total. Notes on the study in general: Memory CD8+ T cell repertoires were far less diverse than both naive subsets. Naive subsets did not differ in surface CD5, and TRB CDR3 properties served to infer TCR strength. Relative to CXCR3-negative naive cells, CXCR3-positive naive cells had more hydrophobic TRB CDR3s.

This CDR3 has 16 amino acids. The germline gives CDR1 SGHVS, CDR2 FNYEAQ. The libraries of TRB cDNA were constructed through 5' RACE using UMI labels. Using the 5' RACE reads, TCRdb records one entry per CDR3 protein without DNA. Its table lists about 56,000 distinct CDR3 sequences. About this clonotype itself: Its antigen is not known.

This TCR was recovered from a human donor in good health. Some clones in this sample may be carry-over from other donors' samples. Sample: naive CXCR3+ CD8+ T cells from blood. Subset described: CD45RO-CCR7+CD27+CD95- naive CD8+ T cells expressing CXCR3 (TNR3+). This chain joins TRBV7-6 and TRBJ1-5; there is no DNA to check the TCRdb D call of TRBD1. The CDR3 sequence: CASSQMPGTGNQPQHF.